The 18 T cell receptor beta chains below were found in one sample sequenced in a study of shared clonotypes between healthy human individuals. Repertoires were generated with immunoSEQ multiplex PCR, while TCRdb's copy carries only in-frame clones and drops some. The sample yields millions of clones, 80% to 95% seen once. Sequenced: naive CD4+ T cells from PBMCs. Sample subset: CD45RA+ positively selected. These TCRs come from a man aged 18 to 30 in good health. Some clones in this sample may be carry-over from other donors' samples.

A word on this clone: At the DNA level, this CDR3 is encoded by other sequences in the same sample as well. This chain links TRBV5-1 with TRBJ2-7; 9 nucleotides align to TRBD1. The germline V gene has CDR1 SGHRS and CDR2 YFSETQ. Losses at the gene ends were 0 bases for V and 3 bases for J; bases not matched to a gene: 4. This CDR3 comprises 15 residues. The CDR3: CASSLAGQGLYEQYF. In nucleotides, the CDR3 is TGCGCCAGCAGCTTGGCGGGACAGGGCCTCTACGAGCAGTACTTC.

The chain carries TRBV25-1 and TRBJ1-4; D not resolved. Looked up from germline, CDR1 is MGHDK and CDR2 is SYGVNS. The CDR3 loop spans 16 amino acids. V was clipped by 1 base and J by 6 bases, with 15 bases between them. In DNA, the CDR3 is TGTGCCAGCAGTGAATCGGACGTTTTAATGGATGAAAAACTGTTTTTT. It codes for CASSESDVLMDEKLFF.

This chain connects TRBV18 to TRBJ1-5; 8 bases line up with TRBD1. CDR1 is KGHSH, CDR2 LQKENI, per germline. V was pared by 1 base and J by 11 bases, with 10 bases of the junction left unmatched. CDR3 length: 15 residues. DNA of the CDR3: TGTGCCAGCTCACCACAGCTGACAGGGGCGGAAGCCCAGCATTTT. It translates to CASSPQLTGAEAQHF.

This chain links TRBV11-2 with TRBJ2-1; TRBD2 matches 12 bases. This CDR3 has 14 amino acids. Germline trimming cut 5 bases from V and 7 bases from J; bases unmatched to any gene: 3. CDR1 is SGHAT and CDR2 is FQNNGV in the germline V gene. The CDR3 here is CASSRLAGANEQFF. The CDR3, as DNA: TGTGCCAGCAGCCGACTAGCGGGAGCGAATGAGCAGTTCTTC.

This clone showed up just once. This chain links TRBV2 with TRBJ2-1; TRBD2 aligns across 7 bases. The V gene end was trimmed by 4 bases and the J gene end by 2 bases; junction bases not matched to a gene: 5. The CDR3 contains 15 residues. The germline CDR1 and CDR2 sequences are SNHLY and FYNNEI. CDR3 amino acids: CASSALAAPYNEQFF. The CDR3 bases are TGTGCCAGCAGTGCTCTAGCGGCCCCCTACAATGAGCAGTTCTTC.

The V and J genes are TRBV7-9 and TRBJ2-7; no clear D. Germline V gene lookup returns CDR1 SEHNR and CDR2 FQNEAQ (reference sequence). V lost 3 bases and J lost 6, with 12 bases in between. The CDR3 runs 13 residues. The CDR3 coding sequence is TGTGCCAGCAGCTTCCAGGAAACGGCCGAGCAGTACTTC. This sequence encodes CASSFQETAEQYF.

The chain carries TRBV30 and TRBJ2-5; D gene uncertain. In germline, CDR1 is GTSNPN, CDR2 SVGIG (reference sequence). Trimming removed 2 bases from V and 5 bases from J, with 9 bases in between. The CDR3 contains 12 residues. In nucleotides, the CDR3 is TGTGCCTGGAGTTCCCCTTCGGAGACCCAGTACTTC. This gives the protein CAWSSPSETQYF.

The chain combines TRBV5-1 with TRBJ2-2; TRBD1 is a possible D gene (5 bases). This CDR3 comprises 16 residues. In germline, CDR1 is SGHRS, CDR2 YFSETQ. V dropped 5 bases and J dropped 6 bases, with 20 bases sitting between them. The CDR3 protein is CASSYSPSEGAGELFF. The CDR3 DNA reads TGCGCCAGCAGTTATTCTCCTTCAGAAGGGGCCGGGGAGCTGTTTTTT.

This rearrangement joins TRBV11-3 to TRBJ2-1; D possibly corresponds to TRBD1 (6 bases). This CDR3 is built from 14 residues. Per the germline V gene, CDR1 is SGHNT and CDR2 is YENEEA. Deletions cut 4 bases from V and 2 bases from J, with 9 bases between. DNA of the CDR3: TGTGCCAGCAGCTCCCAGGGGCCCTACAATGAGCAGTTCTTC. Amino acid sequence: CASSSQGPYNEQFF.

V and J are TRBV27 and TRBJ1-5, with a weak D call TRBD1 (6 bases). This CDR3 spans 15 amino acids. Per the germline V gene, CDR1 is MNHEY and CDR2 is SMNVEV (reference sequence). V was pared by 3 bases and J by 6 bases, with 15 bases between. DNA of the CDR3: TGTGCCAGCAGTTTTGGGGGGCCCAGGGGTCAGCCCCAGCATTTT. Residues: CASSFGGPRGQPQHF.

The J gene is TRBJ2-5, the V gene TRBV30; TRBD1 or TRBD2 may be the D gene (5 bases each). Trimming left V 3 bases short and J 11 bases short, with 25 bases between. The CDR3 extends over 15 amino acids. CDR1 GTSNPN and CDR2 SVGIG come from the germline V gene (reference sequence). CDR3 nucleotides: TGTGCCTGGAGGGGACCGGGTGGGCGCCCGACGGAGCAGTACTTC. Protein sequence: CAWRGPGGRPTEQYF.

The rearrangement links TRBV9 to TRBJ1-2; 7 bases fit TRBD1. J lost 3 bases, V lost 3 bases, and 11 bases had no gene match. Per germline, CDR1 SGDLS and CDR2 YYNGEE. The CDR3 extends over 16 amino acids. The CDR3 protein is CASSDPRQGRHYGYTF. The CDR3 coding sequence is TGTGCCAGCAGCGACCCACGACAGGGAAGGCACTATGGCTACACCTTC.

The V and J genes are TRBV5-4 and TRBJ2-2; TRBD2 matches at 10 bases. Germline values: CDR1 SGHNT, CDR2 YYREEE (reference sequence). The CDR3 covers 14 residues. V was clipped by 4 bases and J by 6 bases; unmatched bases: 3. CDR3 residues: CASSQREGSGELFF. The CDR3 nucleotides are TGTGCCAGCAGCCAGCGGGAGGGGTCCGGGGAGCTGTTTTTT.

V is TRBV7-3 and J is TRBJ2-2, with D tentatively TRBD2 (5 bases). This CDR3 has 13 amino acids. CDR1 and CDR2 (germline): SGHTA, FQGTGA. Trimming left V 8 bases short and J 4 bases short, with 11 bases between. CDR3 residues: CASAEARTGELFF. In DNA form, the CDR3 reads TGTGCCAGCGCGGAGGCCCGCACCGGGGAGCTGTTTTTT. Filled out from reference TRBV7-3 and TRBJ2-2, the complete variable domain reads GAGVSQTPSNKVTEKGKYVELRCDPISGHTALYWYRQSLGQGPEFLIYFQGTGAADDSGLPNDRFFAVRPEGSVSTLKIQRTERGDSAVYLCASAEARTGELFFGEGSRLTVL.

The chain employs TRBV7-6 and TRBJ1-4; D is unresolved. The CDR3 runs 13 residues. The V and J ends lost 2 bases and 4 bases respectively, with 5 bases between them. Germline loops: CDR1 SGHVS, CDR2 FNYEAQ. The CDR3 nucleotides are TGTGCCAGCAGCTTACAGCTTAATGAAAAACTGTTTTTT. This gives the protein CASSLQLNEKLFF. Looking up the rest from reference TRBV7-6 and TRBJ1-4 gives the full variable domain: GAGVSQSPRYKVTKRGQDVALRCDPISGHVSLYWYRQALGQGPEFLTYFNYEAQQDKSGLPNDRFSAERPEGSISTLTIQRTEQRDSAMYRCASSLQLNEKLFFGSGTQLSVL.

This chain connects TRBV18 to TRBJ2-7; 9 nucleotides match TRBD1. CDR3 length equals 15 residues. CDR1 is KGHSH and CDR2 is LQKENI in the germline V gene. The V segment lost 3 bases and the J segment 1 base; nucleotides outside the gene matches: 4. The CDR3 region is CASSPTGTGSYEQYF. The CDR3 DNA follows: TGTGCCAGCTCACCGACCGGGACAGGGTCCTACGAGCAGTACTTC.

The V and J genes are TRBV11-1 and TRBJ2-2; D remains unclear. The germline gives CDR1 SGHAT, CDR2 FQDESV (reference sequence). V lost 5 bases and J 6 bases, leaving 7 bases between the germline ends. The CDR3 spans 12 residues. The CDR3 bases are TGTGCCAGCAGCCTAGGGCCCGGGGAGCTGTTTTTT. It yields the protein CASSLGPGELFF.

The rearrangement joins TRBV5-4 to TRBJ2-3, with TRBD1 identical over 7 bases. The V and J ends lost 0 bases and 0 bases, in that order; junction bases with no gene match: 4. Looked up from germline, CDR1 is SGHNT and CDR2 is YYREEE (reference sequence). The CDR3 spans 16 residues. The CDR3 sequence: CASSLAGTASTDTQYF. CDR3 in DNA: TGTGCCAGCAGCTTGGCCGGGACAGCTAGCACAGATACGCAGTATTTT.